One sample yielded the 32 T cell receptor beta chains listed below, sequenced in a study of blood T cells in healthy people across ages. Sample-barcoded 5' priming and a J-beta primer mix drove a second PCR of about 6 to 11 cycles. One entry per CDR3 protein, called by TCRdb with MiXCR from the 5' RACE reads. The sample consists of about 1.8 million distinct CDR3 sequences, 40% to 55% of them appearing once. The sample comprised blood. Source of these receptors: a middle-aged woman in good health.

V gene TRBV27 combines with J gene TRBJ2-7; possible D gene TRBD1, 6 bases. Trimming pared 0 bases from V and 0 bases from J, leaving 12 bases between. Germline V gives CDR1 MNHEY, CDR2 SMNVEV (reference sequence). The length of the CDR3 is 16 residues. DNA of the CDR3: TGTGCCAGCAGTTTATCGGTGGGGGCTCTCTCCTACGAGCAGTACTTC. Residues: CASSLSVGALSYEQYF.

The chain employs TRBV28 and TRBJ2-7; 10 bases are shared with TRBD1. This CDR3 comprises 14 residues. J gave up 6 bases and V 9 bases, and 11 bases lay outside the gene matches. From germline, CDR1 is MDHEN and CDR2 SYDVKM. The CDR3 region has the DNA TGTGCCAGTAACACCAGGGACAGGGGAGCCGAGCAGTACTTC. Amino acid sequence: CASNTRDRGAEQYF.

The chain couples TRBV6-5 to TRBJ1-5, with D unclear. V lost 5 bases and J 9 bases, leaving 17 bases between the germline ends. The CDR3 extends over 14 amino acids. CDR1 is MNHEY and CDR2 is SVGAGI in the germline V gene. The CDR3 here is CASSPRGGRGPQHF. CDR3 DNA: TGTGCCAGCAGTCCGCGGGGTGGCCGCGGGCCCCAGCATTTT.

The chain recombines TRBV5-5 with TRBJ2-3; 13 bases are shared with TRBD2. CDR1 and CDR2 (germline): SGHKS, YYEKEE (reference sequence). CDR3 length: 18 amino acids. Unmatched junction bases numbered 9, after V lost 4 bases and J lost 1 base. The CDR3 here is CASSKGLAGARRTDTQYF. The CDR3, as DNA: TGTGCCAGCAGCAAAGGACTAGCGGGGGCACGTCGCACAGATACGCAGTATTTT.

The chain combines TRBV4-2 with TRBJ2-2, with D unresolved. The CDR3 has 17 amino acids. Trimming took off 1 base at V and 2 bases at J, with 14 bases between the two ends. Germline V gene lookup returns CDR1 LGHNA and CDR2 YNFKEQ. CDR3 protein: CASSQARTTSNTGELFF. CDR3 bases: TGTGCCAGCAGCCAAGCACGGACGACGAGCAACACCGGGGAGCTGTTTTTT.

The V gene is TRBV28, the J gene TRBJ2-7; tentative D call: TRBD2 (5 bases). The CDR3 length is 17 residues. V lost 2 bases to trimming and J lost 3 bases, with 20 bases between them. Germline V gene data show CDR1 as MDHEN and CDR2 as SYDVKM. CDR3 in DNA: TGTGCCAGCAGTTTAGACTCCTTGCGAGGGAATCTCTACGAGCAGTACTTC. This translates into CASSLDSLRGNLYEQYF.

The chain is built from TRBV20-1 and TRBJ2-1; the D is unclear. V lost 8 bases and J 8 bases, leaving 22 bases between the germline ends. The germline CDR1 and CDR2 sequences are DFQATT and SNEGSKA (reference sequence). CDR3 length: 14 residues. For the CDR3, the DNA is TGCAGTTTTACCCCCGGACCAGACCTGGATGAGCAGTTCTTC. Protein product: CSFTPGPDLDEQFF.

The chain uses TRBV7-8 and TRBJ2-4; 7 nucleotides line up with TRBD1. In germline, CDR1 is SGHVS, CDR2 FQNEAQ. This CDR3 is built from 17 residues. V lost 3 bases to trimming and J lost 6 bases; unmatched junction nucleotides: 14. DNA for the CDR3: TGTGCCAGCAGCTTTCGTCGGGACGTAAGACAGGGAAACATTCAGTACTTC. Protein sequence: CASSFRRDVRQGNIQYF.

This clonotype was detected only a few times. V is TRBV4-2 and J is TRBJ2-7; D remains unclear. The CDR3 runs 13 residues. Trimming stripped 1 base from V and 3 bases from J, with 7 bases between. Germline V gives CDR1 LGHNA, CDR2 YNFKEQ. DNA of the CDR3: TGTGCCAGCAGCCAAGCAATGAACTACGAGCAGTACTTC. Protein product: CASSQAMNYEQYF.

This clonotype was observed a handful of times. This chain connects TRBV7-2 to TRBJ2-5; D may be TRBD2 (6 bases). CDR3 length equals 11 residues. In germline, CDR1 is SGHTA, CDR2 FQGNSA. The V end lost 11 bases, the J end lost 9 bases, and 16 bases lay between the germline ends. As DNA, the CDR3 is TGTGCCCAAACCCTCGGGGAGGCCCAGTACTTC. Protein: CAQTLGEAQYF.

The chain recombines TRBV14 with TRBJ2-7; the D is unclear. V was clipped by 1 base and J by 6 bases, with 19 bases between them. The CDR3 runs 16 residues. In germline, CDR1 is SGHDN, CDR2 FVKESK. The CDR3 DNA is TGTGCCAGCAGCCAAGGACGAACAGCTCTACCAATCGAGCAGTACTTC. Its protein is CASSQGRTALPIEQYF.

This chain uses TRBV28 with TRBJ2-7; D tentatively fits TRBD1 or TRBD2 (5 bases each). V lost 4 bases to trimming and J lost 1 base, with 23 bases between them. CDR3 length: 18 amino acids. CDR1 and CDR2 from the germline V gene are MDHEN and SYDVKM. DNA of the CDR3: TGTGCCAGCAGTTCCCTGCCAGGGTCTGGGACCCCGTCCTACGAGCAGTACTTC. It yields the protein CASSSLPGSGTPSYEQYF.

This clonotype has only a few counts. CDR3 sequence reads: CAISDRSGANEQYF. CDR3 coding DNA: TGTGCCATCAGTGACCGTAGCGGGGCGAACGAGCAGTACTTC. The gene calls are TRBV10-3 and TRBJ2-7; 8 bases agree with TRBD2. With V trimmed by 3 bases and J by 5 bases, 6 bases remained unmatched. From germline, CDR1 is ENHRY and CDR2 SYGVKD. This CDR3 has 14 amino acids.

The chain combines TRBV12-3 or TRBV12-4 with TRBJ1-2; D may be TRBD1 (5 bases). Trimming stripped 6 bases from V and 8 bases from J, with 16 bases between. The CDR3 runs 13 residues. The CDR3 region is CASSSDSMWGYTF. For the CDR3, the DNA is TGTGCCAGCAGCTCAGACAGTATGTGGGGCTACACCTTC.

Turning to this clonotype: At one end, the junction sequence differs from germline, possibly due to a read error. The rearrangement uses TRBV7-9 and TRBJ2-1; D not resolved. CDR1 SEHNR and CDR2 FQNEAQ come from the germline V gene (reference sequence). This CDR3 is 12 amino acids long. CDR3 DNA sequence: TGTACCAGCAGCTTATTGGTGGATGAGCAGTTCTTC. Amino acids: CTSSLLVDEQFF.

This chain joins TRBV29-1 and TRBJ2-3; 8 nucleotides align to TRBD1. Per the germline V gene, CDR1 is SQVTM and CDR2 is ANQGSEA. With 6 bases clipped from V and 9 bases from J, the junction kept 20 bases outside the gene matches. This CDR3 comprises 16 residues. CDR3 protein: CSVKTTDTGGLRTQYF. DNA of the CDR3: TGCAGCGTGAAGACCACCGATACAGGGGGGCTGAGAACGCAGTATTTT.

This clonotype has only a few counts. The V gene is TRBV6-1, the J gene TRBJ2-3; D is tentatively TRBD1 or TRBD2 (5 bases each). Trimming left V 2 bases short and J 7 bases short, with 19 bases between. Germline V gene data show CDR1 as MNHNS and CDR2 as SASEGT. The CDR3 contains 16 residues. In DNA, the CDR3 is TGTGCCAGCAGTGAATTCCGGGACCCCACCGGCAATACGCAGTATTTT. It translates to CASSEFRDPTGNTQYF.

This clonotype occurred a few times. This chain uses TRBV5-1 with TRBJ2-1, with a possible D match to TRBD1 (6 bases). Trimming shortened V by 5 bases and J by 3 bases, and 18 bases separated the two germline ends. The CDR3 extends over 16 amino acids. The germline V gene encodes CDR1 SGHRS and CDR2 YFSETQ. CDR3 DNA sequence: TGCGCCAGCAGAGAAGGGACAAACAGTCTCTACAATGAGCAGTTCTTC. This gives the protein CASREGTNSLYNEQFF.

The V and J genes are TRBV5-6 and TRBJ2-4; D call uncertain. V lost 4 bases and J lost 13, with 18 bases in between. The CDR3 has 13 residues. Germline CDR1 reads SGHDT; CDR2 reads YYEEEE. The CDR3 here is CASSEWIPNEQYF. Written as DNA, the CDR3 is TGTGCCAGCAGCGAGTGGATACCAAATGAGCAGTACTTC.

There are a few counts of this clonotype. The rearrangement uses TRBV6-5 and TRBJ2-5; D is unresolved. V lost 7 bases and J 0 bases, leaving 15 bases between the germline ends. The germline CDR1 and CDR2 sequences are MNHEY and SVGAGI. CDR3 length: 15 residues. In nucleotides, the CDR3 is TGTGCCAGCACCCCATCGGTTAGGTACCAAGAGACCCAGTACTTC. Translation gives CASTPSVRYQETQYF.

The chain uses TRBV24-1 and TRBJ1-5; no definite D call. The CDR3 length is 16 residues. Trimming cost V 4 bases and J 3 bases, with 15 bases left between them. The germline CDR1 and CDR2 sequences are KGHDR and SFDVKD. This CDR3 is CATSDPASGPNQPQHF. CDR3 sequence (DNA): TGTGCCACCAGTGACCCAGCGTCTGGTCCCAATCAGCCCCAGCATTTT.

The chain uses TRBV21-1 and TRBJ2-3; TRBD2, the D gene given by the table, was not confirmed from the DNA. TRBV21-1 is designated a pseudogene. This CDR3 region has 17 residues. The CDR3 loop is CASSKVRLAGCTDTQYF. CDR3 coding DNA: TGTGCCAGCAGCAAAGTTCGGTTAGCGGGGTGCACAGATACGCAGTATTTT.

This clonotype was counted a few times. The junction departs from germline at one end; a sequencing error may be responsible. This chain joins TRBV9 and TRBJ2-5, with D tentatively TRBD1 (5 bases). Germline V gene data show CDR1 as SGDLS and CDR2 as YYNGEE. The CDR3 is made up of 13 amino acids. CDR3 nucleotides: TGTGCCAGCAGCGTAGAAGGGGTAGAGGCCCAGTACTTC. This gives the protein CASSVEGVEAQYF.

This clonotype was seen only a few times. This chain connects TRBV7-2 to TRBJ2-5; D is undetermined. V was trimmed by 5 bases and J by 4 bases, leaving 20 bases between them. The CDR3 is 16 amino acids. CDR1 and CDR2 from the germline V gene are SGHTA and FQGNSA. CDR3 DNA: TGTGCCAGCAGCCACCCCAGGCCGACCGGACGAGAGACCCAGTACTTC. It yields the protein CASSHPRPTGRETQYF. Combining the CDR3 with reference TRBV7-2 and TRBJ2-5 gives the whole variable domain GAGVSQSPSNKVTEKGKDVELRCDPISGHTALYWYRQSLGQGLEFLIYFQGNSAPDKSGLPSDRFSAERTGGSVSTLTIQRTQQEDSAVYLCASSHPRPTGRETQYFGPGTRLLVL.

The rearrangement uses TRBV29-1 and TRBJ2-6; either TRBD1 or TRBD2 may fit D (5 bases each). The germline V gene has CDR1 SQVTM and CDR2 ANQGSEA. This CDR3 has 14 residues. V was pared by 6 bases and J by 1 base, with 10 bases between. The DNA of the CDR3 is TGCAGCGTGGGGGTAGGGTCTGGGGCCAACGTCCTGACTTTC. Amino acids: CSVGVGSGANVLTF.

The chain is built from TRBV12-3 or TRBV12-4 and TRBJ2-3, with TRBD1 identical over 8 bases. The CDR3 runs 15 residues. V lost 4 bases, J lost 3 bases, and 6 bases stayed unmatched. This CDR3 reads CASSWRQGKTDTQYF. The CDR3 nucleotides read TGTGCCAGCAGTTGGAGACAGGGGAAGACAGATACGCAGTATTTT.

V and J are TRBV3-1 and TRBJ2-7; 8 positions agree with TRBD2. The CDR3 extends over 15 amino acids. Germline V gene sequence: CDR1 LGHDT, CDR2 YNNKEL (reference sequence). Trimming took 4 bases from V and 2 from J; bases not matched to a gene: 7. CDR3: CASSLRTSLPYEQYF. The CDR3 nucleotides are TGTGCCAGCAGCCTCCGGACTAGCCTACCCTACGAGCAGTACTTC.

The genes are TRBV15 and TRBJ2-1; 7 positions agree with TRBD1. The CDR3 loop spans 15 amino acids. CDR1 and CDR2 (germline): LNHNV, YYDKDF (reference sequence). V was pared by 1 base and J by 6 bases, with 6 bases of the junction left unmatched. The CDR3 region is CATSRAKTGFNEQFF. The CDR3, as DNA: TGTGCCACCAGCAGAGCGAAGACAGGGTTCAATGAGCAGTTCTTC.

This clonotype was seen a handful of times. This chain uses TRBV12-3 or TRBV12-4 with TRBJ2-7; D is ambiguous. The CDR3 is 12 residues long. V gave up 4 bases and J gave up 7 bases, with 11 bases separating them. CDR3 residues: CASSSFGQEQYF. DNA of the CDR3: TGTGCCAGCAGTTCCTTCGGTCAGGAGCAGTACTTC.

The V gene is TRBV12-3 or TRBV12-4, the J gene TRBJ2-5; the D call may be TRBD1 or TRBD2 (7 bases each). This CDR3 comprises 17 residues. V lost 5 bases to trimming and J lost 5 bases, with 24 bases between them. CDR3 DNA: TGTGCCAGCAGTCCACGGCAGGGGGTCGGGGGGTTGGAGACCCAGTACTTC. This gives the protein CASSPRQGVGGLETQYF.

This clonotype appeared a few times. CDR3 protein: CASSEGGARSHEQYF. The CDR3 DNA reads as TGCGCCAGCAGTGAAGGAGGCGCCCGGTCCCACGAGCAGTACTTC. The chain has TRBV10-1 and TRBJ2-5, with a weak D call TRBD2 (5 bases). TRBJ2-7 matches the DNA end more closely, so the J call is doubtful. Germline-derived CDR1 and CDR2 are WNHNN and SYGVQD (reference sequence). The CDR3 contains 15 residues.

The chain joins TRBV20-1 to TRBJ2-1, with 11 bases fitting TRBD2. Germline-derived CDR1 and CDR2 are DFQATT and SNEGSKA (reference sequence). The trim removed 6 bases at V and 13 bases at J, leaving 11 bases unmatched. This CDR3 has 13 amino acids. CDR3 coding DNA: TGCAGTGCCTCGGGACTAGCGGAAGAGACCCAGTTCTTC. Translated, it gives CSASGLAEETQFF.